Following are 21 T cell receptor beta chains from one sample sequenced in a study of cytomegalovirus exposure and HLA in healthy donors. The PCR used 60 Vbeta and 13 Jbeta primers. Using immunoSEQ multiplex PCR, the repertoire was profiled, and TCRdb retains in-frame clones only, with some absent. The sample holds roughly 110,000 clones, 75% to 85% seen once. Sequenced material: PBMCs. All receptors come from a young woman in good health and CMV-seropositive.

V is TRBV11-2 and J is TRBJ2-1; 9 bases match TRBD1. Germline assignment: CDR1 SGHAT and CDR2 FQNNGV. The CDR3 extends over 15 amino acids. With 5 bases clipped from V and 7 bases from J, the junction kept 9 bases outside the gene matches. DNA of the CDR3: TGTGCCAGCAGCCAAGACAGGGGGGGATGGAATGAGCAGTTCTTC. Its protein product is CASSQDRGGWNEQFF. Full variable domain (remainder filled in from reference TRBV11-2 and TRBJ2-1): EAGVAQSPRYKIIEKRQSVAFWCNPISGHATLYWYQQILGQGPKLLIQFQNNGVVDDSQLPKDRFSAERLKGVDSTLKIQPAKLEDSAVYLCASSQDRGGWNEQFFGPGTRLTVL.

The genes are TRBV7-9 and TRBJ2-3; D is unclear. The germline V gene encodes CDR1 SEHNR and CDR2 FQNEAQ (reference sequence). Trimming removed 1 base at V and 0 bases at J, with 11 bases between. The CDR3 runs 16 residues. The CDR3 here is CASSLVSAPSTDTQYF. In DNA form, the CDR3 reads TGTGCCAGCAGCTTAGTCTCTGCGCCTAGCACAGATACGCAGTATTTT.

The V call is TRBV2, the J call TRBJ1-2, with D uncertain. This CDR3 has 16 residues. Deletions cut 2 bases from V and 4 bases from J, with 17 bases between. CDR1 SNHLY and CDR2 FYNNEI come from the germline V gene. The CDR3 region has the DNA TGTGCCAGCAGTGAATTCCCGCTGACCGACTGCTATGGCTACACCTTC. Amino acid sequence: CASSEFPLTDCYGYTF.

The CDR3 loop is CASSYGTGFGNQPQHF. As DNA, the CDR3 is TGTGCCAGCAGCTATGGGACAGGGTTTGGCAATCAGCCCCAGCATTTT. V usage is TRBV5-4 and J usage is TRBJ1-5, with 9 nucleotides matching TRBD1. CDR1 and CDR2 from the germline V gene are SGHNT and YYREEE (reference sequence). The CDR3 is made up of 16 amino acids. The junction had 6 bases not matched to a gene; V was cut back by 3 bases and J by 2 bases.

The chain uses TRBV30 and TRBJ1-1, with 9 bases aligning to TRBD1. This CDR3 region has 15 residues. Germline trimming cut 0 bases from V and 5 bases from J; bases unmatched to any gene: 7. The germline V gene has CDR1 GTSNPN and CDR2 SVGIG (reference sequence). CDR3 residues: CAWSVPHRGRTEAFF. Written as DNA, the CDR3 is TGTGCCTGGAGTGTACCCCACAGGGGGCGGACTGAAGCTTTCTTT.

The V gene is TRBV28, the J gene TRBJ2-5; D is perhaps TRBD1 (5 bases). CDR1 and CDR2 (germline): MDHEN, SYDVKM. The V end was cut by 6 bases, the J end by 9 bases, with 8 bases between. The CDR3 length is 10 residues. CDR3 DNA: TGTGCCAGCAGCCAGGGCGCCCAGTACTTC. Translating gives CASSQGAQYF.

The V call is TRBV5-6, the J call TRBJ2-1; D remains unclear. CDR1 SGHDT and CDR2 YYEEEE come from the germline V gene. V lost 2 bases, J lost 5 bases, and 11 bases lay in between. The CDR3 contains 14 residues. CDR3 loop: CASSFNDADNEQFF. The CDR3 nucleotides read TGTGCCAGCAGCTTCAACGACGCGGACAATGAGCAGTTCTTC.

The gene calls are TRBV27 and TRBJ1-3; D is ambiguous. V lost 1 base to trimming and J lost 0 bases, with 7 bases between them. This CDR3 region has 15 residues. Germline V gene lookup returns CDR1 MNHEY and CDR2 SMNVEV (reference sequence). The chain's CDR3 is CASSLYLSSGNTIYF. The CDR3 DNA reads as TGTGCCAGCAGTTTATATTTGAGCTCTGGAAACACCATATATTTT.

This rearrangement joins TRBV13 to TRBJ2-2; 8 nucleotides align to TRBD2. The CDR3 runs 17 residues. CDR1 and CDR2 from the germline V gene are PRHDT and FYEKMQ (reference sequence). Germline trimming cut 4 bases from V and 6 bases from J; bases unmatched to any gene: 13. CDR3 DNA sequence: TGTGCCAGCAGCTCCTACTCAGCGGGAGCGGTGGCCGGGGAGCTGTTTTTT. Its protein is CASSSYSAGAVAGELFF.

The chain links TRBV10-3 to TRBJ2-7, with 7 bases matching TRBD1. Germline-derived CDR1 and CDR2 are ENHRY and SYGVKD. The junction had 5 bases not matched to a gene; V was cut back by 1 base and J by 2 bases. The CDR3 is 15 amino acids. The CDR3 DNA reads TGTGCCATCAGTGAGTACAGGGGTCCTCCCTACGAGCAGTACTTC. This sequence encodes CAISEYRGPPYEQYF.

Here the CDR3 reads CASSMTGVGYNEQFF. As DNA, the CDR3 is TGTGCCAGTAGTATGACCGGAGTTGGCTACAATGAGCAGTTCTTC. The genes are TRBV19 and TRBJ2-1, with D hard to call. Trimming stripped 3 bases from V and 3 bases from J, with 12 bases between. The V gene's germline CDR1 is LNHDA and CDR2 SQIVND (reference sequence). This CDR3 is 15 amino acids long. The full variable domain, its missing parts supplied by reference TRBV19 and TRBJ2-1, is DGGITQSPKYLFRKEGQNVTLSCEQNLNHDAMYWYRQDPGQGLRLIYYSQIVNDFQKGDIAEGYSVSREKKESFPLTVTSAQKNPTAFYLCASSMTGVGYNEQFFGPGTRLTVL.

This clone was seen a single time. V gene TRBV2 combines with J gene TRBJ1-5, with unresolved D. Germline CDR1 and CDR2: SNHLY and FYNNEI. CDR3 size: 17 residues. Between the trimmed V and J ends, which lost 0 bases and 0 bases, there was a span of 12 bases. CDR3 residues: CASSEASGQYSNQPQHF. In DNA form, the CDR3 reads TGTGCCAGCAGTGAAGCCTCTGGCCAGTATAGCAATCAGCCCCAGCATTTT.

This sequence joins TRBV5-1 and TRBJ1-5, with D perhaps TRBD1 (6 bases). Trimming cost V 9 bases and J 0 bases, with 16 bases left between them. CDR3 size: 15 residues. CDR1 and CDR2 (germline): SGHRS, YFSETQ. The DNA for the CDR3 is TGCGCCACCCCGGGACACAACTATAGCAATCAGCCCCAGCATTTT. Protein: CATPGHNYSNQPQHF.

The table lists this clone with a few counts. This chain joins TRBV19 and TRBJ2-7; 8 bases align to TRBD2. The CDR3 totals 16 residues. Germline assignment: CDR1 LNHDA and CDR2 SQIVND (reference sequence). The junction had 11 bases not matched to a gene; V was cut back by 5 bases and J by 2 bases. CDR3 sequence (DNA): TGTGCCAGTAGTCCGGCCCGGAATAGCGGGACCTACGAGCAGTACTTC. Residues: CASSPARNSGTYEQYF.

To note about this clone: Other DNA sequences of this sample code for an identical CDR3. This chain uses TRBV5-1 with TRBJ2-1; possibly TRBD2 for D (5 bases). V dropped 4 bases and J dropped 4 bases, with 9 bases sitting between them. The CDR3 loop spans 13 amino acids. Per germline, CDR1 SGHRS and CDR2 YFSETQ. The CDR3 coding sequence is TGCGCCAGCAGCCTGGACTCTTACAATGAGCAGTTCTTC. As protein: CASSLDSYNEQFF.

The DNA for the CDR3 is TGTGCCAGCAGTTTGGGGCAGGCCCGACACCAGTTCTTC. It is translated as CASSLGQARHQFF. The chain uses TRBV27 and TRBJ2-1, with D tentatively TRBD1 (5 bases). The CDR3 contains 13 residues. Trimming took 3 bases from V and 13 from J, leaving 16 bases between them. CDR1 is MNHEY and CDR2 is SMNVEV in the germline V gene (reference sequence).

The genes are TRBV5-1 and TRBJ2-3, with 14 positions matching TRBD2. Germline V gives CDR1 SGHRS, CDR2 YFSETQ. Trimming cost V 1 base and J 4 bases; bases outside gene matches: 14. The CDR3 totals 20 residues. The DNA for the CDR3 is TGCGCCAGCAGCTTGACGGGACTAGCGGGAGCCCCCCGTAGGGCAGATACGCAGTATTTT. This translates into CASSLTGLAGAPRRADTQYF.

The rearrangement joins TRBV9 to TRBJ2-7, with TRBD1 identical over 10 bases. This CDR3 has 15 amino acids. Looked up from germline, CDR1 is SGDLS and CDR2 is YYNGEE. Trimming cost V 3 bases and J 3 bases; bases outside gene matches: 6. CDR3 region: CASSAGTGVVYEQYF. CDR3 nucleotides: TGTGCCAGCAGCGCGGGGACAGGGGTCGTCTACGAGCAGTACTTC.

The chain has TRBV6-1 and TRBJ2-7; D gene uncertain. Germline V CDR1 and CDR2: MNHNS, SASEGT. The V gene lost 4 bases and the J gene lost 0 bases, with 7 bases spanning the gap. This CDR3 contains 13 residues. The CDR3 is CASSGSASYEQYF. CDR3 nucleotides: TGTGCCAGCAGTGGCAGTGCCTCCTACGAGCAGTACTTC.

This chain connects TRBV5-1 to TRBJ2-1, with 8 bases lining up with TRBD2. Germline V gives CDR1 SGHRS, CDR2 YFSETQ. The CDR3 has 16 amino acids. Germline trimming cut 4 bases from V and 0 bases from J; bases unmatched to any gene: 6. The CDR3 reads CASSAGLAGSYNEQFF. CDR3 DNA: TGCGCCAGCAGCGCTGGACTAGCAGGCTCCTACAATGAGCAGTTCTTC.

The rearrangement uses TRBV4-1 and TRBJ2-7; D is possibly TRBD1 (5 bases). The CDR3 has 16 residues. The germline CDR1 and CDR2 sequences are MGHRA and YSYEKL. V was cut by 5 bases and J by 3 bases, with 20 bases left in between. The CDR3 here is CASSKSPAGMNYEQYF. In nucleotides, the CDR3 is TGCGCCAGCAGCAAATCCCCGGCAGGGATGAACTACGAGCAGTACTTC.